Sequencing of this T cell receptor beta chain was carried out in a study of T-cell memory formation after mild COVID-19. Study-wide background: The TCR clusters were mostly specific to one donor.

Whole-study findings and limits: That cross-reactive memory joined was suggested by some responding clones appearing in pre-infection memory. Shrinking CD4+ clones resided mostly in CM and EM, and CD8+ ones in EMRA.

This clonotype was seen a handful of times. Antigen specificity is unknown. TCRalpha and TCRbeta libraries used 5'RACE with constant-segment primers and UMIs. MiXCR was run by TCRdb on the 5' RACE reads, yielding one entry per CDR3 protein. This sample carries 98,000 or so distinct CDR3 sequences, about a sixth of them seen once, and the ten largest clones take roughly 5.5%. This CDR3 is 14 amino acids long. Germline V gene sequence: CDR1 MNHEY, CDR2 SVGAGI. Trimming left V 0 bases short and J 8 bases short, with 11 bases between. This clonotype was sampled from a man younger than 35 who had mild COVID-19 (a few samples of this study predate the infection). Cell type and time point are not known. What was sequenced was PBMCs or a T cell subset sorted from them (not recorded which). The chain joins TRBV6-5 to TRBJ1-3, with D possibly TRBD1 on 5 matching bases. The CDR3 coding sequence is TGTGCCAGCAGTTACTCGGCAGGGCCAGACACCATATATTTT. It translates to CASSYSAGPDTIYF.